This TCR beta chain derives from a study of Graves' ophthalmopathy and Graves' hyperthyroidism. Comment on this clonotype: Its antigen is not identified.

Study-wide results and limits: A model built from 13 signatures distinguished ophthalmopathy from stable hyperthyroidism with 87.88% sensitivity and about 80% specificity. Blood was where most expanded thyroid clonotypes above 0.001 frequency also turned up.

The TCR beta CDR3 regions underwent amplification from RNA transcripts. After a first-round RT-PCR with HTBI primers, a second-round multiplex PCR was run. Each CDR3 protein gets one entry after TCRdb re-called the multiplex PCR reads with MiXCR. The data hold around 660,000 distinct CDR3 sequences, with roughly 39% observed a single time. The CDR3 consists of 16 residues. Trimming removed 3 bases from V and 0 bases from J; junction bases left unmatched: 7. Per the germline V gene, CDR1 is LNHDA and CDR2 is SQIVND (reference sequence). Having ophthalmopathy, the donors showed moderate-to-severe activity, CAS ≥3 and NOSPECS ≥4, with disease lasting under 3 months.

This sequence joins TRBV19 and TRBJ2-5; 7 bases align to TRBD1. The receptor comes from an adult man with Graves' ophthalmopathy. Sample: peripheral blood. For the CDR3, the DNA is TGTGCCAGTAGTATCGGGACAGAGAATTACCAAGAGACCCAGTACTTC. Encoded protein: CASSIGTENYQETQYF.